The 32 T cell receptor beta chains reported below all come from one sample, sequenced in a study of cytomegalovirus exposure and HLA in healthy donors. PCR used 60 Vbeta primers and 13 Jbeta primers. The method was immunoSEQ multiplex PCR; TCRdb's version includes in-frame clones alone and lacks a portion of them. This table has 150,000 to 200,000 clones, 79% appearing once. Sequencing was carried out using PBMCs. These receptors were taken from a girl between 10 and 17 years old in good health and CMV-seropositive.

J is TRBJ2-1 and V is TRBV11-3; 8 bases line up with TRBD1. The CDR3 extends over 14 amino acids. The germline V gene encodes CDR1 SGHNT and CDR2 YENEEA. V lost 5 bases to trimming and J lost 6 bases; unmatched junction nucleotides: 6. In DNA, the CDR3 is TGTGCCAGCAGCCCTATCGGGACAGGCAATGAGCAGTTCTTC. Protein sequence: CASSPIGTGNEQFF.

The chain combines TRBV30 with TRBJ2-3, with D unclear. The ends were cut back, 8 bases at V and 1 base at J, with 4 bases in the middle. Germline-derived CDR1 and CDR2 are GTSNPN and SVGIG (reference sequence). This CDR3 region has 10 residues. For the CDR3, the DNA is TGTGCCCCCGGCACAGATACGCAGTATTTT. Translated, it gives CAPGTDTQYF.

The CDR3 sequence: CASSERLGQDMNTEAFF. The CDR3 bases are TGCGCCAGCAGTGAGCGTCTCGGACAGGACATGAACACTGAAGCTTTCTTT. V usage is TRBV10-1 and J usage is TRBJ1-1; 7 positions agree with TRBD1. Per germline, CDR1 WNHNN and CDR2 SYGVQD (reference sequence). Trimming took 2 bases from V and 0 from J; bases not matched to a gene: 9. This CDR3 spans 17 amino acids.

This chain uses TRBV11-2 with TRBJ2-1; 10 bases match TRBD1. V lost 5 bases and J lost 4; bases outside the gene matches: 8. In germline, CDR1 is SGHAT, CDR2 FQNNGV. The CDR3 sequence is 16 residues long. The CDR3 loop is CASSTPGTGVYNEQFF. Written as DNA, the CDR3 is TGTGCCAGCAGCACCCCCGGGACAGGGGTGTACAATGAGCAGTTCTTC.

The J gene is TRBJ2-2, the V gene TRBV5-1; 9 bases align to TRBD1. V was pared by 4 bases and J by 4 bases, with 8 bases of the junction left unmatched. CDR1 is SGHRS, CDR2 YFSETQ, per germline. The CDR3 sequence is 16 residues long. DNA for the CDR3: TGCGCCAGCAGCGCAGGGACAGGGTGGACCACCGGGGAGCTGTTTTTT. Encoded protein: CASSAGTGWTTGELFF.

V gene TRBV5-4 combines with J gene TRBJ2-1, with unresolved D. The CDR3 loop spans 13 amino acids. The germline gives CDR1 SGHNT, CDR2 YYREEE (reference sequence). Between the trimmed V and J ends, which lost 1 base and 1 base, there was a span of 3 bases. CDR3 region: CASSLYSYNEQFF. As DNA, the CDR3 is TGTGCCAGCAGCTTGTATTCCTACAATGAGCAGTTCTTC.

This CDR3 is CASSSGTGSTEAFF. Here the CDR3 DNA reads TGCGCCAGCAGTTCCGGGACAGGGTCCACTGAAGCTTTCTTT. This chain connects TRBV10-2 to TRBJ1-1; 9 bases map to TRBD1. The V gene's germline CDR1 is WSHSY and CDR2 SAAADI. This CDR3 is 14 amino acids long. The ends lost 5 bases at V and 4 bases at J; junction bases unmatched: 5.

A word on this clone: Within the sample, other DNA sequences also encode this same CDR3. The CDR3 region has the DNA TGCGCCAGCAGCTTAGGGACTAGCGGGGACCTGGAGACCCAGTACTTC. Protein: CASSLGTSGDLETQYF. The chain is built from TRBV5-1 and TRBJ2-5; TRBD2 matches at 13 bases. V lost 2 bases to trimming and J lost 5 bases; unmatched junction nucleotides: 6. Germline CDR1 reads SGHRS; CDR2 reads YFSETQ. The CDR3 runs to 16 residues. The entire variable domain, with the rest obtained from reference TRBV5-1 and TRBJ2-5, is as follows: KAGVTQTPRYLIKTRGQQVTLSCSPISGHRSVSWYQQTPGQGLQFLFEYFSETQRNKGNFPGRFSGRQFSNSRSEMNVSTLELGDSALYLCASSLGTSGDLETQYFGPGTRLLVL.

This clone was counted a single time. V is TRBV12-1 and J is TRBJ2-5; TRBD2 reflects the table's D call only, with no check against the DNA. TRBV12-1 is labeled a pseudogene. The CDR3 contains 17 residues. CDR3 protein: CASSPEGITEDGETQYF. CDR3 DNA sequence: TGTGCCAGCAGCCCCGAGGGTATAACGGAGGATGGCGAGACCCAGTACTTC.

This chain joins TRBV27 and TRBJ1-2; 12 positions match TRBD1. The CDR3 is made up of 15 amino acids. The V and J ends lost 6 bases and 5 bases, in that order; junction bases with no gene match: 7. From germline, CDR1 is MNHEY and CDR2 SMNVEV (reference sequence). The CDR3 here is CASSIGTGGGYGYTF. CDR3 sequence (DNA): TGTGCCAGCAGCATAGGGACAGGGGGCGGATATGGCTACACCTTC.

CDR3 in amino acids: CASRVGTGVQPQHF. The CDR3, as DNA: TGTGCCAGCAGAGTCGGGACAGGGGTTCAGCCCCAGCATTTT. The chain uses TRBV6-1 and TRBJ1-5, with 10 bases fitting TRBD1. Germline loops: CDR1 MNHNS, CDR2 SASEGT. The CDR3 runs 14 residues. Losses at the gene ends were 6 bases for V and 6 bases for J; bases not matched to a gene: 5.

The J gene is TRBJ1-1, the V gene TRBV12-5, with D possibly matching TRBD1 (5 bases). The CDR3 sequence is 14 residues long. Trimming removed 8 bases at V and 5 bases at J, with 18 bases between. Germline lookup yields CDR1 LGHNT and CDR2 FRNRAP. Here the CDR3 DNA reads TGTGCTAGTCTTCACCGGGGGGGAATGACTGAAGCTTTCTTT. Amino acids: CASLHRGGMTEAFF.

This clone was found a few times. The chain uses TRBV5-1 and TRBJ1-5; D is unclear. The CDR3 contains 14 residues. The V end lost 2 bases, the J end lost 0 bases, and 6 bases lay between the germline ends. The germline gives CDR1 SGHRS, CDR2 YFSETQ. CDR3: CASSFEGSNQPQHF. CDR3 bases: TGCGCCAGCAGCTTCGAGGGTAGCAATCAGCCCCAGCATTTT.

The rearrangement links TRBV6-5 to TRBJ1-2, with unresolved D. This CDR3 is built from 14 residues. Germline CDR1 and CDR2: MNHEY and SVGAGI. Trimming took off 0 bases at V and 4 bases at J, with 9 bases between the two ends. The CDR3 nucleotides read TGTGCCAGCAGTTACTCCCTTAACAGCTATGGCTACACCTTC. It is translated as CASSYSLNSYGYTF.

The chain uses TRBV7-6 and TRBJ2-5; 10 bases are shared with TRBD2. The CDR3 has 16 amino acids. Germline V gene data show CDR1 as SGHVS and CDR2 as FNYEAQ. Unmatched junction bases numbered 7, after V lost 5 bases and J lost 1 base. The CDR3 region is CASSPAGLAAQETQYF. The DNA of the CDR3 is TGTGCCAGCAGCCCCGCCGGACTAGCGGCCCAAGAGACCCAGTACTTC.

The chain employs TRBV5-6 and TRBJ2-5; 14 bases are a match to TRBD2. The trim removed 3 bases at V and 4 bases at J, leaving 11 bases unmatched. The germline CDR1 and CDR2 sequences are SGHDT and YYEEEE. The CDR3 length is 18 residues. CDR3 loop: CASSWKTSGGAGGETQYF. The CDR3 nucleotides are TGTGCCAGCAGCTGGAAGACTAGCGGGGGGGCCGGCGGAGAGACCCAGTACTTC.

This clone was recorded a few times. This sequence joins TRBV9 and TRBJ2-7, with TRBD2 matching over 10 bases. V dropped 4 bases and J dropped 6; count of bases not matched to a gene: 10. The V gene's germline CDR1 is SGDLS and CDR2 YYNGEE. The CDR3 loop spans 15 amino acids. CDR3 sequence (DNA): TGTGCCAGCAGCCCCCCGAGCGGGGGGGCATCCGAGCAGTACTTC. This encodes CASSPPSGGASEQYF.

The V gene is TRBV7-9, the J gene TRBJ2-5; 11 bases are a match to TRBD1. CDR1 SEHNR and CDR2 FQNEAQ come from the germline V gene (reference sequence). Trimming removed 5 bases from V and 1 base from J; junction bases left unmatched: 9. This CDR3 comprises 17 residues. CDR3 nucleotide sequence: TGTGCCAGCAGCCATCATCAGGGGACAGGGGGCCAAGAGACCCAGTACTTC. It codes for CASSHHQGTGGQETQYF.

The chain employs TRBV15 and TRBJ1-3; no clear D gene. Trimming took off 0 bases at V and 0 bases at J, with 6 bases between the two ends. Germline CDR1 and CDR2: LNHNV and YYDKDF (reference sequence). The CDR3 length is 15 residues. This chain's CDR3 is CATSRDLGSGNTIYF. CDR3 in DNA: TGTGCCACCAGCAGAGATCTAGGCTCTGGAAACACCATATATTTT.

The gene calls are TRBV20-1 and TRBJ2-3; tentative D call: TRBD2 (6 bases). This CDR3 is 10 amino acids long. Germline CDR1 is DFQATT and CDR2 is SNEGSKA (reference sequence). V lost 5 bases, J lost 6 bases, and 6 bases lay in between. This CDR3 is CSAGGDTQYF. The CDR3 DNA reads as TGCAGTGCTGGGGGGGATACGCAGTATTTT.

The V gene is TRBV27, the J gene TRBJ2-2; D gene ambiguous. The CDR3 contains 13 residues. V dropped 6 bases and J dropped 8 bases, with 13 bases sitting between them. Germline CDR1 and CDR2: MNHEY and SMNVEV (reference sequence). CDR3 in DNA: TGTGCCAGCAGCTTGCGGCCCTCGGGGGAGCTGTTTTTT. It specifies CASSLRPSGELFF.

This sequence joins TRBV9 and TRBJ2-1; D unclear. Trimming took off 3 bases at V and 5 bases at J, with 18 bases between the two ends. CDR1 and CDR2 from the germline V gene are SGDLS and YYNGEE. The CDR3 has 16 amino acids. The CDR3 spells CASSGSFVAEDNEQFF. As DNA, the CDR3 is TGTGCCAGCAGCGGATCCTTTGTGGCGGAAGACAATGAGCAGTTCTTC.

This clone was observed a few times. The chain employs TRBV4-1 and TRBJ2-7, with 7 bases fitting TRBD1. Germline CDR1 MGHRA, CDR2 YSYEKL. CDR3 length equals 13 residues. V lost 8 bases, J lost 0 bases, and 4 bases stayed unmatched. CDR3 in amino acids: CASQGQNSYEQYF. In DNA form, the CDR3 reads TGCGCCAGCCAGGGACAGAACTCCTACGAGCAGTACTTC.

V is TRBV5-4 and J is TRBJ1-2, with D unresolved. The CDR3 is 17 amino acids. Germline V gives CDR1 SGHNT, CDR2 YYREEE (reference sequence). Trimming stripped 0 bases from V and 7 bases from J, with 22 bases between. The CDR3: CASSLGSDRGIGFGYTF. The CDR3 nucleotides read TGTGCCAGCAGCTTGGGTTCGGATAGAGGGATAGGGTTTGGCTACACCTTC.

The rearrangement links TRBV10-1 to TRBJ2-5; the match to TRBD1 covers 8 bases. This CDR3 contains 14 residues. Per the germline V gene, CDR1 is WNHNN and CDR2 is SYGVQD (reference sequence). Trimming removed 3 bases from V and 1 base from J; junction bases left unmatched: 1. CDR3 DNA sequence: TGCGCCAGCAGTGACCAGGGGGCCCAAGAGACCCAGTACTTC. This codes for CASSDQGAQETQYF.

This clone was picked up one time. V usage is TRBV7-8 and J usage is TRBJ1-5; D perhaps matches TRBD1 (6 bases). Germline CDR1 reads SGHVS; CDR2 reads FQNEAQ. Trimming removed 5 bases from V and 6 bases from J, with 11 bases in between. CDR3 length: 13 amino acids. The CDR3 region has the DNA TGTGCCAGCAGCCTCAACAGGGTTCAGCCCCAGCATTTT. This encodes CASSLNRVQPQHF. Full variable domain (rest looked up from reference TRBV7-8 and TRBJ1-5): GAGVSQSPRYKVAKRGQDVALRCDPISGHVSLFWYQQALGQGPEFLTYFQNEAQLDKSGLPSDRFFAERPEGSVSTLKIQRTQQEDSAVYLCASSLNRVQPQHFGDGTRLSIL.

The chain uses TRBV21-1 and TRBJ2-2; whether TRBD1, the table's D call, matches the DNA was not checked. TRBV21-1 is an annotated pseudogene. The CDR3 is 17 residues long. The CDR3 DNA follows: TGTGCCAGCAGCAAACCCCGACAGGCCTCGAACACCGGGGAGCTGTTTTTT. Protein sequence: CASSKPRQASNTGELFF.

V usage is TRBV14 and J usage is TRBJ2-3; 9 bases fit TRBD1. This CDR3 spans 15 amino acids. Germline-derived CDR1 and CDR2 are SGHDN and FVKESK. V lost 4 bases to trimming and J lost 6 bases; unmatched junction nucleotides: 8. CDR3 loop: CASSPLGQGYDTQYF. Written as DNA, the CDR3 is TGTGCCAGCAGCCCGTTGGGACAGGGTTACGATACGCAGTATTTT.

The genes are TRBV27 and TRBJ1-3, with 8 bases fitting TRBD1. V dropped 5 bases and J dropped 4; count of bases not matched to a gene: 10. CDR3 length equals 16 residues. Per germline, CDR1 MNHEY and CDR2 SMNVEV (reference sequence). The CDR3 DNA reads as TGTGCCAGCAGTGACTACCCTGGACAGGGCGGAAACACCATATATTTT. Encoded protein: CASSDYPGQGGNTIYF.

This chain joins TRBV14 and TRBJ2-3; 10 nucleotides match TRBD1. CDR1 and CDR2 from the germline V gene are SGHDN and FVKESK. The V segment lost 6 bases and the J segment 4 bases; nucleotides outside the gene matches: 4. The CDR3 is made up of 14 amino acids. Written as DNA, the CDR3 is TGTGCCAGCAGACTAGACAGGGGGCCAGATACGCAGTATTTT. Translating it yields CASRLDRGPDTQYF. The variable domain in full, completed from reference TRBV14 and TRBJ2-3, reads EAGVTQFPSHSVIEKGQTVTLRCDPISGHDNLYWYRRVMGKEIKFLLHFVKESKQDESGMPNNRFLAERTGGTYSTLKVQPAELEDSGVYFCASRLDRGPDTQYFGPGTRLTVL.

In its sample, this clone was seen a few times. The rearrangement links TRBV5-1 to TRBJ2-2; D possibly corresponds to TRBD2 (6 bases). Germline V CDR1 and CDR2: SGHRS, YFSETQ. V lost 0 bases and J lost 6, with 12 bases in between. The CDR3 has 15 amino acids. This CDR3 is CASSLATTGAGELFF. CDR3 nucleotides: TGCGCCAGCAGCTTGGCCACGACGGGGGCCGGGGAGCTGTTTTTT.

The chain employs TRBV5-6 and TRBJ2-3, with TRBD1 as a possible D gene (6 bases). The V gene's germline CDR1 is SGHDT and CDR2 YYEEEE. The ends were cut back, 4 bases at V and 0 bases at J, with 18 bases in the middle. The CDR3 totals 17 residues. DNA for the CDR3: TGTGCCAGCAGCAAAAACAGGGCCTCAAGAAGCACAGATACGCAGTATTTT. Residues: CASSKNRASRSTDTQYF.